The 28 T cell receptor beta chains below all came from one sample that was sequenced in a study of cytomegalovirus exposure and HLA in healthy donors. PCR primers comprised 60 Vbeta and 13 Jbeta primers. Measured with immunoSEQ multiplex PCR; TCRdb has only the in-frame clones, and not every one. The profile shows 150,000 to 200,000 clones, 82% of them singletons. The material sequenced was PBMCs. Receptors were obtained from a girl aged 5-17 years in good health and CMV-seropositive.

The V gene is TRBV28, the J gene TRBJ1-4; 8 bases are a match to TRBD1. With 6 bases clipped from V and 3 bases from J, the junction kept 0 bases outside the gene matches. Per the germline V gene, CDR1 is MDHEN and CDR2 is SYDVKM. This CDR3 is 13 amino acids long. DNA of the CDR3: TGTGCCAGCAGGGACAGGGCTAATGAAAAACTGTTTTTT. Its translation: CASRDRANEKLFF. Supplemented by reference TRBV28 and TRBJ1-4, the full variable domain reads DVKVTQSSRYLVKRTGEKVFLECVQDMDHENMFWYRQDPGLGLRLIYFSYDVKMKEKGDIPEGYSVSREKKERFSLILESASTNQTSMYLCASRDRANEKLFFGSGTQLSVL.

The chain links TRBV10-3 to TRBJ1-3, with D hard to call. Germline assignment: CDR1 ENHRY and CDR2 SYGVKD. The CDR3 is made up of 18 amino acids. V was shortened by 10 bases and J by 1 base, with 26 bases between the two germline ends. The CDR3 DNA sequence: TGTGCCACGCGCCCCCCAAACGCGATCGTTTTATCTGGAAACACCATATATTTT. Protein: CATRPPNAIVLSGNTIYF.

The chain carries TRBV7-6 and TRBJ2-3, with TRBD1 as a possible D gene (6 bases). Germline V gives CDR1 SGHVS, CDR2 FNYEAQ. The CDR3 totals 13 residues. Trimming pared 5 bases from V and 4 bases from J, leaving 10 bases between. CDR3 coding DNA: TGTGCCAGCAGCAGCACAGGGTCAGATACGCAGTATTTT. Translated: CASSSTGSDTQYF.

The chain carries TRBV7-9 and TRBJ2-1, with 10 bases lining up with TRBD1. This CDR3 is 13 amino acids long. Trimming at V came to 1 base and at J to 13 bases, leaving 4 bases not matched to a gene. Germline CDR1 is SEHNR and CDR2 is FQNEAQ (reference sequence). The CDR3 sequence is CASSLEDRGKQFF. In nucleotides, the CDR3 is TGTGCCAGCAGCTTAGAGGACAGGGGGAAACAGTTCTTC.

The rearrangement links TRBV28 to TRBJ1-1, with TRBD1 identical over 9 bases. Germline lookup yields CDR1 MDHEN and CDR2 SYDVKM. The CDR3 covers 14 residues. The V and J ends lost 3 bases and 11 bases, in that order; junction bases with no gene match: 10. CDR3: CASSLRPGQGRAFF. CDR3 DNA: TGTGCCAGCAGTTTGCGACCCGGACAGGGGAGGGCTTTCTTT.

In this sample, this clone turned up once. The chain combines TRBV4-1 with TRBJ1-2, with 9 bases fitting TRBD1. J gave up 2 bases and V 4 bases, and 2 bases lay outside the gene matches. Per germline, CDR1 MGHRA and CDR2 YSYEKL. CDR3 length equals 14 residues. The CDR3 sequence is CASSRGQGNYGYTF. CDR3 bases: TGCGCCAGCAGCCGGGGACAGGGAAACTATGGCTACACCTTC.

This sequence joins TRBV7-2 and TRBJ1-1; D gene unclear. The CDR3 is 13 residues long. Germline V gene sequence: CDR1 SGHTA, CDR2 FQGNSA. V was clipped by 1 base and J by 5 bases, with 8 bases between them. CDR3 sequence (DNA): TGTGCCAGCAGCTTAGATAGAGGGACTGAAGCTTTCTTT. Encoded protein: CASSLDRGTEAFF. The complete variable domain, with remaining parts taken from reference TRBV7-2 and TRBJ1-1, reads GAGVSQSPSNKVTEKGKDVELRCDPISGHTALYWYRQSLGQGLEFLIYFQGNSAPDKSGLPSDRFSAERTGGSVSTLTIQRTQQEDSAVYLCASSLDRGTEAFFGQGTRLTVV.

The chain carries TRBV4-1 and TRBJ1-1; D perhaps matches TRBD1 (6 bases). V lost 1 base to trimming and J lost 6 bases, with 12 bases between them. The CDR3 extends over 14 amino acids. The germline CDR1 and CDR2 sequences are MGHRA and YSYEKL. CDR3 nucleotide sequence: TGCGCCAGCAGCCAAGCGGGCAGGGGCCCTGAAGCTTTCTTT. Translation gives CASSQAGRGPEAFF.

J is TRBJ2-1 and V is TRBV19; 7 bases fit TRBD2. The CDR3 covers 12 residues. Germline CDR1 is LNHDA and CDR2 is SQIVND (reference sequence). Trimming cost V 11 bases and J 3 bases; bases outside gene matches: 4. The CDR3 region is CASKRGYNEQFF. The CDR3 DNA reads TGTGCCTCAAAGCGGGGCTACAATGAGCAGTTCTTC.

The CDR3 here is CASNKQGSYSYEQYF. The CDR3, as DNA: TGTGCCAGCAACAAACAGGGCAGCTACTCCTACGAGCAGTACTTC. The V gene is TRBV7-9, the J gene TRBJ2-7; perhaps TRBD1 as D (6 bases). V lost 7 bases, J lost 0 bases, and 16 bases lay in between. Germline lookup yields CDR1 SEHNR and CDR2 FQNEAQ (reference sequence). CDR3 length: 15 residues.

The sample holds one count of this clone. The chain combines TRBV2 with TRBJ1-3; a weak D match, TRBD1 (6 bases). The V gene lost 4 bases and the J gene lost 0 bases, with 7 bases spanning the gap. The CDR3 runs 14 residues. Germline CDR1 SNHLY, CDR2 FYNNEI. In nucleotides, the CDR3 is TGTGCCAGCAGTGGACAGGCCTCTGGAAACACCATATATTTT. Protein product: CASSGQASGNTIYF.

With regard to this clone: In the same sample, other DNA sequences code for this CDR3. This CDR3 is CASSVTGMNTEAFF. The CDR3 coding sequence is TGTGCCAGCAGCGTAACAGGCATGAACACTGAAGCTTTCTTT. V gene TRBV9 combines with J gene TRBJ1-1, with D possibly TRBD1 on 5 matching bases. The germline CDR1 and CDR2 sequences are SGDLS and YYNGEE. The CDR3 is 14 amino acids. The V and J ends lost 1 base and 0 bases respectively, with 7 bases between them.

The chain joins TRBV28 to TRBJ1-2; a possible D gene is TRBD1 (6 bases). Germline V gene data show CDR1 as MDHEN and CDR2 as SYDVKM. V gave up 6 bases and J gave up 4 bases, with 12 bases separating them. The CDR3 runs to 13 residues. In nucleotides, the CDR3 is TGTGCCAGCAGCCGGCAGGGGATCTATGGCTACACCTTC. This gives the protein CASSRQGIYGYTF.

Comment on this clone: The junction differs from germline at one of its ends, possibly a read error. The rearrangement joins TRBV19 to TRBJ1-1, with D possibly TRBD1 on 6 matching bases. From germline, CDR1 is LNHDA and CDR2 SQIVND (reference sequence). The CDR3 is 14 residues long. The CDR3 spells CASSKRTVNAEAFF. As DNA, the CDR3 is TGTGCCAGTAGTAAACGGACAGTGAACGCTGAAGCTTTCTTT.

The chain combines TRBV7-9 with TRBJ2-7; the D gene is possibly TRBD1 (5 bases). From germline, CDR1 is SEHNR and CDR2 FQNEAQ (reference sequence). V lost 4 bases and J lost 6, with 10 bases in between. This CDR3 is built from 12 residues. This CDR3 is CASSSGRREQYF. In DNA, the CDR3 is TGTGCCAGCAGCTCAGGGCGTCGCGAGCAGTACTTC.

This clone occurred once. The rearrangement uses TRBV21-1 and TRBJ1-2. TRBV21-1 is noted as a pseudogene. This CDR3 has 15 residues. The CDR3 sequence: CARKTSRGASYGYTF. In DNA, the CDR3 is TGTGCCAGAAAGACCTCACGGGGGGCGAGCTATGGCTACACCTTC.

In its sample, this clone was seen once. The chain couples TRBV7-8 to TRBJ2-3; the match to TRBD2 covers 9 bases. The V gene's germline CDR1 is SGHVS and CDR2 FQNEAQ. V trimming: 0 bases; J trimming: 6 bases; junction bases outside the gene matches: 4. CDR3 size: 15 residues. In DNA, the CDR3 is TGTGCCAGCAGCTTAGCGCGGGGGGGCATGGATACGCAGTATTTT. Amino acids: CASSLARGGMDTQYF. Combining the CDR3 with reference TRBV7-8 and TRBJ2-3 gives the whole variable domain GAGVSQSPRYKVAKRGQDVALRCDPISGHVSLFWYQQALGQGPEFLTYFQNEAQLDKSGLPSDRFFAERPEGSVSTLKIQRTQQEDSAVYLCASSLARGGMDTQYFGPGTRLTVL.

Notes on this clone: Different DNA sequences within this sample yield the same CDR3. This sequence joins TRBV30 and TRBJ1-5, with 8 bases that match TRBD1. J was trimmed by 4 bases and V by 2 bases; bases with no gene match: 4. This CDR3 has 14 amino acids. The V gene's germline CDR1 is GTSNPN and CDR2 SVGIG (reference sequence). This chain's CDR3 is CAWSPGQGNQPQHF. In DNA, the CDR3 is TGTGCCTGGAGTCCCGGACAGGGTAATCAGCCCCAGCATTTT.

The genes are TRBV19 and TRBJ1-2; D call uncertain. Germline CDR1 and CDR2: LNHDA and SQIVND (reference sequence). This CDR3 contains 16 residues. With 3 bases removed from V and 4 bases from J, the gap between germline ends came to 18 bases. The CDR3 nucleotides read TGTGCCAGTAGTATCCCCTTTTACGGGAACGCCTATGGCTACACCTTC. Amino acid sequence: CASSIPFYGNAYGYTF. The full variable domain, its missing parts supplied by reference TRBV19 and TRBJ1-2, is DGGITQSPKYLFRKEGQNVTLSCEQNLNHDAMYWYRQDPGQGLRLIYYSQIVNDFQKGDIAEGYSVSREKKESFPLTVTSAQKNPTAFYLCASSIPFYGNAYGYTFGSGTRLTVV.

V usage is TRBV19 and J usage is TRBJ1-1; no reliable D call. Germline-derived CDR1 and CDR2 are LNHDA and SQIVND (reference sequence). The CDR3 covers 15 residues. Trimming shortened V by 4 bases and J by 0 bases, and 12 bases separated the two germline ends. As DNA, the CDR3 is TGTGCCAGTAGTACCCCCTTCAACATGAACACTGAAGCTTTCTTT. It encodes CASSTPFNMNTEAFF. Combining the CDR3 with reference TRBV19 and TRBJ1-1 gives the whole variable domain DGGITQSPKYLFRKEGQNVTLSCEQNLNHDAMYWYRQDPGQGLRLIYYSQIVNDFQKGDIAEGYSVSREKKESFPLTVTSAQKNPTAFYLCASSTPFNMNTEAFFGQGTRLTVV.

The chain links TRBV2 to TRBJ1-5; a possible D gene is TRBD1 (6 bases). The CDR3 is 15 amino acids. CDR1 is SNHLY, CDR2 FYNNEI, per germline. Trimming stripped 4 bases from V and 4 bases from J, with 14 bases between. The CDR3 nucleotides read TGTGCCAGCAGTGGTCGGGGGGCGGGAAATCAGCCCCAGCATTTT. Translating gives CASSGRGAGNQPQHF. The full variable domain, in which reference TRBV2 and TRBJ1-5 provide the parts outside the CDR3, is EPEVTQTPSHQVTQMGQEVILRCVPISNHLYFYWYRQILGQKVEFLVSFYNNEISEKSEIFDDQFSVERPDGSNFTLKIRSTKLEDSAMYFCASSGRGAGNQPQHFGDGTRLSIL.

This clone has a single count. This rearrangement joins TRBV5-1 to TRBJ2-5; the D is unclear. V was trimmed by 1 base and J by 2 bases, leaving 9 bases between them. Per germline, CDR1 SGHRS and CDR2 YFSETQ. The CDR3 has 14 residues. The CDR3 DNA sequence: TGCGCCAGCAGCTTGTCTACCCTACAAGAGACCCAGTACTTC. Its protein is CASSLSTLQETQYF.

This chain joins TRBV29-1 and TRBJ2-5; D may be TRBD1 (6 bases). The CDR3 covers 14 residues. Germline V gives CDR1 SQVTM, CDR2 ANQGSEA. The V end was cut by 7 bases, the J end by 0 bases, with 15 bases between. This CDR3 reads CSATGQNYQETQYF. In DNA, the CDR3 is TGCAGCGCTACAGGACAGAACTACCAAGAGACCCAGTACTTC.

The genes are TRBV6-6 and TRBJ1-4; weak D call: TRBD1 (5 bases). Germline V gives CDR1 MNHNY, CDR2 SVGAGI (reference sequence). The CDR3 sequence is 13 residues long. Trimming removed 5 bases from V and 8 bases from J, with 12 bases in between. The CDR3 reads CASSIGHREKLFF. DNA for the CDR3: TGTGCCAGCAGTATCGGACATCGAGAAAAACTGTTTTTT.

Here the CDR3 DNA reads TGTGCCAGCAGCTTCGGGACAGGGGTCTATGGCTACACCTTC. Protein sequence: CASSFGTGVYGYTF. The chain couples TRBV9 to TRBJ1-2, with 10 bases lining up with TRBD1. V lost 4 bases to trimming and J lost 4 bases; unmatched junction nucleotides: 4. The CDR3 spans 14 residues. The V gene's germline CDR1 is SGDLS and CDR2 YYNGEE.

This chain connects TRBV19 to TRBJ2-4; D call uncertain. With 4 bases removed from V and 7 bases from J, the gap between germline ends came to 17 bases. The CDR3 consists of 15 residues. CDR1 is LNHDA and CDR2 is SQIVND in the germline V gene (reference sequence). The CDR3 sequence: CASSTPRKLENIQYF. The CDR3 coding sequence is TGTGCCAGTAGTACCCCACGGAAGTTGGAGAACATTCAGTACTTC.

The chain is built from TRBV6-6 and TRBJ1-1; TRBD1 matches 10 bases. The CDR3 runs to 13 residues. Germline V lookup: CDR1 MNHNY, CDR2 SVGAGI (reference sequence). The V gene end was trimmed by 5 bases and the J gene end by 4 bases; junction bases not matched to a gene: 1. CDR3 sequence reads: CASSGDRGTEAFF. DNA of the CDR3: TGTGCCAGCAGTGGGGACAGGGGCACTGAAGCTTTCTTT.

CDR3 coding DNA: TGTGCCAGCAGCAGTACCGGGACTAGCGGGTTTAATGAGCAGTTCTTC. This encodes CASSSTGTSGFNEQFF. The chain is built from TRBV5-6 and TRBJ2-1; 12 nucleotides match TRBD2. The CDR3 spans 16 residues. The J segment lost 7 bases and the V segment lost 4 bases, leaving 9 bases of the junction unmatched. From germline, CDR1 is SGHDT and CDR2 YYEEEE.